Following are 16 T cell receptor beta chains from one sample sequenced in a study of cytomegalovirus exposure and HLA in healthy donors. Primers for the PCR totalled 60 Vbeta and 13 Jbeta. Libraries were prepared by immunoSEQ multiplex PCR; TCRdb keeps only in-frame clonotypes and omits some of them. The repertoire consists of roughly 100,000 clones, with around 80% occurring once and the leading ten covering 1.5% to 2%. What was sequenced was PBMCs. The receptors derive from a woman between 40 and 55 years old in good health and CMV-seronegative.

This rearrangement joins TRBV5-1 to TRBJ2-7; 9 nucleotides line up with TRBD1. Trimming at V came to 4 bases and at J to 3 bases, leaving 5 bases not matched to a gene. Germline V gene data show CDR1 as SGHRS and CDR2 as YFSETQ. The CDR3 runs to 14 residues. CDR3 DNA sequence: TGCGCCAGCAGCGGCGGGACAGGGATCTACGAGCAGTACTTC. Its protein is CASSGGTGIYEQYF.

The V gene is TRBV7-9, the J gene TRBJ2-2; D remains unclear. CDR1 is SEHNR and CDR2 is FQNEAQ in the germline V gene (reference sequence). The CDR3 is made up of 14 amino acids. V dropped 1 base and J dropped 2 bases, with 5 bases sitting between them. CDR3 bases: TGTGCCAGCAGCTTAGTACTTAACACCGGGGAGCTGTTTTTT. It specifies CASSLVLNTGELFF. Variable domain in full (rest from reference TRBV7-9 and TRBJ2-2): DTGVSQNPRHKITKRGQNVTFRCDPISEHNRLYWYRQTLGQGPEFLTYFQNEAQLEKSRLLSDRFSAERPKGSFSTLEIQRTEQGDSAMYLCASSLVLNTGELFFGEGSRLTVL.

This sequence joins TRBV28 and TRBJ2-1; 8 nucleotides line up with TRBD1. V lost 2 bases to trimming and J lost 6 bases; unmatched junction nucleotides: 6. The CDR3 extends over 15 amino acids. Germline assignment: CDR1 MDHEN and CDR2 SYDVKM. In DNA, the CDR3 is TGTGCCAGCAGTTTACGTACAGGGGGTGGCAATGAGCAGTTCTTC. Encoded protein: CASSLRTGGGNEQFF.

The V call is TRBV5-1, the J call TRBJ2-1; 9 nucleotides agree with TRBD2. This CDR3 is 16 amino acids long. CDR1 and CDR2 (germline): SGHRS, YFSETQ. V shed 1 base and J 8 bases; nucleotides not matched to a gene: 10. The CDR3 region is CASSLYSSGIVDEQFF. CDR3 DNA: TGCGCCAGCAGCTTGTACTCTAGCGGGATTGTAGATGAGCAGTTCTTC.

Concerning this clone itself: At one of its ends the junction is not consistent with the germline gene, which may arise from a read error. The chain combines TRBV7-9 with TRBJ2-3; no clear D gene. This CDR3 has 13 residues. The germline V gene has CDR1 SEHNR and CDR2 FQNEAQ (reference sequence). The CDR3 reads CSSSHTTTDTQYF. The CDR3 DNA sequence: TGTTCCAGCAGCCACACAACAACAGATACGCAGTATTTT.

The V and J genes are TRBV5-8 and TRBJ2-1; D perhaps matches TRBD1 (6 bases). The CDR3 runs 14 residues. The germline V gene has CDR1 SGHTS and CDR2 YDEGEE. The V gene lost 4 bases and the J gene lost 6 bases, with 14 bases spanning the gap. This CDR3 is CASSHFARGNEQFF. The CDR3 nucleotides are TGTGCCAGCAGCCACTTTGCCAGGGGCAATGAGCAGTTCTTC. The full variable domain, rest sourced from reference TRBV5-8 and TRBJ2-1, is EAGVTQSPTHLIKTRGQQATLRCSPISGHTSVYWYQQALGLGLQFLLWYDEGEERNRGNFPPRFSGRQFPNYSSELNVNALELEDSALYLCASSHFARGNEQFFGPGTRLTVL.

The gene calls are TRBV14 and TRBJ1-2, with a tentative D call TRBD1 (6 bases). CDR3 length equals 14 residues. CDR1 and CDR2 (germline): SGHDN, FVKESK. V lost 1 base to trimming and J lost 1 base, with 7 bases between them. The chain's CDR3 is CASSQGGHNYGYTF. The CDR3 region has the DNA TGTGCCAGCAGCCAAGGGGGGCATAACTATGGCTACACCTTC.

The V call is TRBV7-2, the J call TRBJ1-1; D might be TRBD1 (5 bases). Germline V gene lookup returns CDR1 SGHTA and CDR2 FQGNSA. The CDR3 runs 13 residues. V was trimmed by 1 base and J by 7 bases, leaving 10 bases between them. CDR3: CASSLVVTVEAFF. In nucleotides, the CDR3 is TGTGCCAGCAGCTTAGTCGTGACAGTTGAAGCTTTCTTT. Combining the CDR3 with reference TRBV7-2 and TRBJ1-1 gives the whole variable domain GAGVSQSPSNKVTEKGKDVELRCDPISGHTALYWYRQSLGQGLEFLIYFQGNSAPDKSGLPSDRFSAERTGGSVSTLTIQRTQQEDSAVYLCASSLVVTVEAFFGQGTRLTVV.

The gene calls are TRBV28 and TRBJ2-1; possibly TRBD2 for D (7 bases). Germline V gene sequence: CDR1 MDHEN, CDR2 SYDVKM. Trimming took off 11 bases at V and 5 bases at J, with 31 bases between the two ends. This CDR3 is built from 18 residues. Here the CDR3 reads CACGGVIMESIDNNEQFF. The CDR3 bases are TGTGCCTGCGGGGGCGTCATAATGGAATCCATTGACAACAATGAGCAGTTCTTC.

The chain has TRBV5-6 and TRBJ2-7; a possible D gene is TRBD2 (6 bases). This CDR3 has 13 residues. The V and J ends lost 5 bases and 4 bases respectively, with 13 bases between them. Germline V gene lookup returns CDR1 SGHDT and CDR2 YYEEEE. Written as DNA, the CDR3 is TGTGCCAGCAGATGGGGGGTGGGGTACGAGCAGTACTTC. Amino acid sequence: CASRWGVGYEQYF.

This clone has more than one count but fewer than ten. This sequence joins TRBV11-3 and TRBJ2-1; TRBD1 aligns across 9 bases. Per germline, CDR1 SGHNT and CDR2 YENEEA. The CDR3 has 15 amino acids. Trimming at V came to 5 bases and at J to 1 base, leaving 3 bases not matched to a gene. The CDR3 loop reads CASSLDRGSYNEQFF. For the CDR3, the DNA is TGTGCCAGCAGCCTGGACAGGGGATCCTACAATGAGCAGTTCTTC.

The chain joins TRBV4-3 to TRBJ1-1; D is undetermined. CDR1 and CDR2 (germline): LGHNA, YSLEER. V was shortened by 4 bases and J by 3 bases, with 12 bases between the two germline ends. The CDR3 totals 14 residues. CDR3 protein: CASSREQGYTEAFF. The DNA for the CDR3 is TGCGCCAGCAGCCGGGAGCAAGGATACACTGAAGCTTTCTTT.

This chain joins TRBV5-4 and TRBJ2-7; D is unclear. CDR3 length: 14 amino acids. Trimming took 0 bases from V and 2 from J, leaving 9 bases between them. Looked up from germline, CDR1 is SGHNT and CDR2 is YYREEE (reference sequence). CDR3 region: CASSLDGGPYEQYF. The CDR3 DNA sequence: TGTGCCAGCAGCTTGGACGGCGGCCCCTACGAGCAGTACTTC. The variable domain in full, with the rest retrieved from reference TRBV5-4 and TRBJ2-7, is ETGVTQSPTHLIKTRGQQVTLRCSSQSGHNTVSWYQQALGQGPQFIFQYYREEENGRGNFPPRFSGLQFPNYSSELNVNALELDDSALYLCASSLDGGPYEQYFGPGTRLTVT.

This clone was observed once. CDR3: CASSRTSGSFNEQFF. The CDR3 bases are TGTGCCAGCAGCCGGACTAGCGGGAGTTTTAATGAGCAGTTCTTC. The V gene is TRBV2, the J gene TRBJ2-1; 13 bases line up with TRBD2. Germline V gives CDR1 SNHLY, CDR2 FYNNEI. J gave up 7 bases and V 6 bases, and 6 bases lay outside the gene matches. The CDR3 is 15 amino acids.

The rearrangement links TRBV7-2 to TRBJ1-1; tentatively, D is TRBD1 (5 bases). This CDR3 is 13 amino acids long. V lost 0 bases and J lost 7, with 9 bases in between. The germline V gene has CDR1 SGHTA and CDR2 FQGNSA. For the CDR3, the DNA is TGTGCCAGCAGCTTAGCGGGGGGGGATGAAGCTTTCTTT. Protein sequence: CASSLAGGDEAFF.

In nucleotides, the CDR3 is TGTGCCAGCAGCTTAAGACCCGATAACGGACAGGGGTTTACCAATGAGCAGTTCTTC. It encodes CASSLRPDNGQGFTNEQFF. The chain recombines TRBV7-3 with TRBJ2-1; 9 bases match TRBD1. This CDR3 region has 19 residues. Losses at the gene ends were 1 base for V and 6 bases for J; bases not matched to a gene: 16. Germline V gene sequence: CDR1 SGHTA, CDR2 FQGTGA. The full variable domain, its missing parts supplied by reference TRBV7-3 and TRBJ2-1, is GAGVSQTPSNKVTEKGKYVELRCDPISGHTALYWYRQSLGQGPEFLIYFQGTGAADDSGLPNDRFFAVRPEGSVSTLKIQRTERGDSAVYLCASSLRPDNGQGFTNEQFFGPGTRLTVL.